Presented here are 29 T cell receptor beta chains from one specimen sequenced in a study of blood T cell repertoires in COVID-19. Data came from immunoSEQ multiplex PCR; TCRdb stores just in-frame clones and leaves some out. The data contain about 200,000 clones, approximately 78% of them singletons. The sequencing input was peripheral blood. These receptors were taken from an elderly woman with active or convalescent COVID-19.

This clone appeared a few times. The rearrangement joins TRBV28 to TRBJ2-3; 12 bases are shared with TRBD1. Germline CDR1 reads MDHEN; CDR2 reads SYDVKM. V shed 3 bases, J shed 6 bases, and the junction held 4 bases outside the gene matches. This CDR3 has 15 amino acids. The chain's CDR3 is CASSFGTGGWDTQYF. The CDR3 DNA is TGTGCCAGCAGTTTCGGGACAGGGGGCTGGGATACGCAGTATTTT.

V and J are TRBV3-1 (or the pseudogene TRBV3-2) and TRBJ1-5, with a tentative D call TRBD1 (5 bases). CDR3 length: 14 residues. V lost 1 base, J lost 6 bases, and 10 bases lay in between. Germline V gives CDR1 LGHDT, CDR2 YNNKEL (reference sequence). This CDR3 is CASSQVTGGQPQHF. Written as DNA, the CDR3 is TGTGCCAGCAGCCAAGTTACAGGTGGTCAGCCCCAGCATTTT.

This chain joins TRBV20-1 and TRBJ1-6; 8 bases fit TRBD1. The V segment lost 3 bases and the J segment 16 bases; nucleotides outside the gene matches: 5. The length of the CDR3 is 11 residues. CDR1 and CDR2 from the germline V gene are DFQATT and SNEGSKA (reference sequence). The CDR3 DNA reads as TGCAGTGCTAGGGACAGGGTGGCGCTCCACTTT. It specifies CSARDRVALHF.

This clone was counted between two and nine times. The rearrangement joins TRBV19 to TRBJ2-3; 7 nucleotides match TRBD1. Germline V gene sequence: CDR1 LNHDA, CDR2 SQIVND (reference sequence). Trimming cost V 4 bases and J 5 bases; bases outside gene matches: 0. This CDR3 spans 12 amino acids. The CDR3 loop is CASSNRGDTQYF. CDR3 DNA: TGTGCCAGTAGTAACAGGGGAGATACGCAGTATTTT.

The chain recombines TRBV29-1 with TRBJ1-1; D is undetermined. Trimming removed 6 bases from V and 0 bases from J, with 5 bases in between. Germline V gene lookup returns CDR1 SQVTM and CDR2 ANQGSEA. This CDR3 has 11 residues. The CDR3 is CSVLMNTEAFF. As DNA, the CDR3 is TGCAGCGTACTCATGAACACTGAAGCTTTCTTT.

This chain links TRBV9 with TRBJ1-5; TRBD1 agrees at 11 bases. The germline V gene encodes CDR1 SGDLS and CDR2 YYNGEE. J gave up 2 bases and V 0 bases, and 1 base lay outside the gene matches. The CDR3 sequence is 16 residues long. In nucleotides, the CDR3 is TGTGCCAGCAGCGTAGGGACAGGGGGCGGCAATCAGCCCCAGCATTTT. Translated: CASSVGTGGGNQPQHF.

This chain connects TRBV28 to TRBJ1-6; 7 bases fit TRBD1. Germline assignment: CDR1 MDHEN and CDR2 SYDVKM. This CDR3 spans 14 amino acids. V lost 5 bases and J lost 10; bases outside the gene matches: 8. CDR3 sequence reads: CASSPDRDVSPLHF. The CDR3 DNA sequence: TGTGCCAGCAGTCCTGACAGGGACGTATCACCCCTCCACTTT.

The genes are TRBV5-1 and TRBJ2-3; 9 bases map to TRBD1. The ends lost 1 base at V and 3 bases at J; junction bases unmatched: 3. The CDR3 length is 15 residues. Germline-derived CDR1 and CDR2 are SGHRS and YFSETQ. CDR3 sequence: CASSLTGGGTDTQYF. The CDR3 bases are TGCGCCAGCAGCTTGACAGGGGGCGGAACAGATACGCAGTATTTT.

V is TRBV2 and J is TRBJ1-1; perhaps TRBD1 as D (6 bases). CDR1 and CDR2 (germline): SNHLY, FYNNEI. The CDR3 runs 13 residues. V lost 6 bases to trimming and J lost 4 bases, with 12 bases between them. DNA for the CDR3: TGTGCCAGCAGGAATGGACAGTCCACTGAAGCTTTCTTT. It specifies CASRNGQSTEAFF. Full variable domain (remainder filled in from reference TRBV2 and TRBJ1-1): EPEVTQTPSHQVTQMGQEVILRCVPISNHLYFYWYRQILGQKVEFLVSFYNNEISEKSEIFDDQFSVERPDGSNFTLKIRSTKLEDSAMYFCASRNGQSTEAFFGQGTRLTVV.

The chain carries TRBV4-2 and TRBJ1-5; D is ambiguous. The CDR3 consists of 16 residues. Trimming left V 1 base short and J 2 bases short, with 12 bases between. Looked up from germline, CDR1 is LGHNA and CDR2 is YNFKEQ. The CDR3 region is CASSQGAQMGNQPQHF. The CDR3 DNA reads TGTGCCAGCAGCCAAGGAGCCCAAATGGGCAATCAGCCCCAGCATTTT.

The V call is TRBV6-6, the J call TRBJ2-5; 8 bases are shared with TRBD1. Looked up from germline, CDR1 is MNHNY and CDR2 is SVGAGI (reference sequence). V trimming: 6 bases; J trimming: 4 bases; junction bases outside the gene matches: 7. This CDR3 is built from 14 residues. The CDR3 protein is CASRQDRGPETQYF. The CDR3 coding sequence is TGTGCCAGCAGACAAGACAGGGGCCCAGAGACCCAGTACTTC.

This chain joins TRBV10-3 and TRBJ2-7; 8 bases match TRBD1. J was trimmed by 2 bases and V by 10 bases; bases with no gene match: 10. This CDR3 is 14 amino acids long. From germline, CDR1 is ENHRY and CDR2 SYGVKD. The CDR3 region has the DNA TGTGCCACCGGGTACGGACAGGGCCCCTACGAGCAGTACTTC. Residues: CATGYGQGPYEQYF.

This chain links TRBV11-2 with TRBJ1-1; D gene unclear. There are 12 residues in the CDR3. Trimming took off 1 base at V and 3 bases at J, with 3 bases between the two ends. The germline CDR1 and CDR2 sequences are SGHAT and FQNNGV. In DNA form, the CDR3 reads TGTGCCAGCAGCTTAGTCGACACTGAAGCTTTCTTT. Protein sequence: CASSLVDTEAFF.

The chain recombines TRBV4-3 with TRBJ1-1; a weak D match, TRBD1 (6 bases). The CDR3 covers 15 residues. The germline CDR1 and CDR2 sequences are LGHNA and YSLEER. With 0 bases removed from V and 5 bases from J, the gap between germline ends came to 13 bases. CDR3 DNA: TGCGCCAGCAGCCAAGATCGGTGGGGGCGTACTGAAGCTTTCTTT. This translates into CASSQDRWGRTEAFF.

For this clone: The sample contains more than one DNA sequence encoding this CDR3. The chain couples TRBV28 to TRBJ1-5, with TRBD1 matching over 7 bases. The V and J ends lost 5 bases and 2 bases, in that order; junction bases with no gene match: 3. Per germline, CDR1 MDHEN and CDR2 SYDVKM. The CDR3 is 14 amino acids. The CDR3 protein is CASSPGQGNQPQHF. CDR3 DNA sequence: TGTGCCAGCAGTCCCGGACAGGGCAATCAGCCCCAGCATTTT.

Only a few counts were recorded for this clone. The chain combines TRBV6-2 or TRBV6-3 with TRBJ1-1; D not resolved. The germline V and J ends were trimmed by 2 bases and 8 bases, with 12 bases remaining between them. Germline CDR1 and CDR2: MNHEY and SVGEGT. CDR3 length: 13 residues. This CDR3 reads CASSYSSPKEAFF. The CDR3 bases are TGTGCCAGCAGTTACAGCTCACCGAAGGAAGCTTTCTTT.

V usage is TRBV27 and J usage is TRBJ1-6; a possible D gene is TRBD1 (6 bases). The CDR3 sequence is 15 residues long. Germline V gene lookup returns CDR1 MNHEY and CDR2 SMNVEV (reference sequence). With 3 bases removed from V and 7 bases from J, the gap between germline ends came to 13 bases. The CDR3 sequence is CASSFSGVVNSPLHF. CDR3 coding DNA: TGTGCCAGCAGTTTTTCAGGGGTTGTAAATTCACCCCTCCACTTT.

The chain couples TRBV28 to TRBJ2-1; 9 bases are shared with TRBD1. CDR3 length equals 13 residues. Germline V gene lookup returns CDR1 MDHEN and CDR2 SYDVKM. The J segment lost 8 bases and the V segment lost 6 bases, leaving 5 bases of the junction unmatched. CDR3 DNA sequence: TGTGCCAGCAGCGGACAGGGGATCCATGAGCAGTTCTTC. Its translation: CASSGQGIHEQFF.

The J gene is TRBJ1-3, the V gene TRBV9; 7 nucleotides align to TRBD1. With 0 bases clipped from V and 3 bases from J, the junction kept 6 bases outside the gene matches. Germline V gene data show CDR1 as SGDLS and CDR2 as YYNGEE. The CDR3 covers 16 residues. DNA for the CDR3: TGTGCCAGCAGCGTAGAGACAGGGAATAGTGGAAACACCATATATTTT. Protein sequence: CASSVETGNSGNTIYF.

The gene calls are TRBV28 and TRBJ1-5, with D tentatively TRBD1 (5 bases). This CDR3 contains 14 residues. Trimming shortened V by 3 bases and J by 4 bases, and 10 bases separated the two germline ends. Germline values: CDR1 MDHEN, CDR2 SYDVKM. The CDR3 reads CASSFRGQNQPQHF. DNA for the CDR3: TGTGCCAGCAGTTTTAGAGGACAAAATCAGCCCCAGCATTTT.

Here the CDR3 reads CASSLRTGGAGANVLTF. CDR3 bases: TGTGCCAGCAGCTTACGGACAGGGGGCGCTGGGGCCAACGTCCTGACTTTC. The J gene is TRBJ2-6, the V gene TRBV7-8; 11 nucleotides line up with TRBD1. Germline V lookup: CDR1 SGHVS, CDR2 FQNEAQ. This CDR3 region has 17 residues. V dropped 2 bases and J dropped 2; count of bases not matched to a gene: 2.

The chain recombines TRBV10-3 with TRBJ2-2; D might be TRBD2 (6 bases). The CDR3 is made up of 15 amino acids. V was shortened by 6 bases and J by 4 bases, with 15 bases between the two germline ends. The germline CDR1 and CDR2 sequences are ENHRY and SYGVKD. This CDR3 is CAISVEGGSTGELFF. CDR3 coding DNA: TGTGCCATCAGCGTGGAGGGAGGAAGCACCGGGGAGCTGTTTTTT.

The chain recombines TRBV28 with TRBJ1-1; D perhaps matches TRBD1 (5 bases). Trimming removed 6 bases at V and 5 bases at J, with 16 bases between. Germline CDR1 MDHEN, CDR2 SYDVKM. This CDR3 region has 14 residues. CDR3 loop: CASRPRVSRTEAFF. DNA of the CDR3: TGTGCCAGCAGGCCCAGGGTTAGTAGGACTGAAGCTTTCTTT.

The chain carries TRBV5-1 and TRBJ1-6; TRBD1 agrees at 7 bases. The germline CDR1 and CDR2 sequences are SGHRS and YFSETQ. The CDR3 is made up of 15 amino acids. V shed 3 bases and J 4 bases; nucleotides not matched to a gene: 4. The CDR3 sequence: CASSWDSLYNSPLHF. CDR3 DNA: TGCGCCAGCAGCTGGGACAGCCTTTATAATTCACCCCTCCACTTT.

The CDR3 loop is CASSLPGGSGANVLTF. As DNA, the CDR3 is TGCGCCAGCAGCTTGCCAGGGGGCTCTGGGGCCAACGTCCTGACTTTC. The chain recombines TRBV5-1 with TRBJ2-6; 7 bases match TRBD1. Germline CDR1 SGHRS, CDR2 YFSETQ. The V segment lost 1 base and the J segment 0 bases; nucleotides outside the gene matches: 1. The CDR3 has 16 residues.

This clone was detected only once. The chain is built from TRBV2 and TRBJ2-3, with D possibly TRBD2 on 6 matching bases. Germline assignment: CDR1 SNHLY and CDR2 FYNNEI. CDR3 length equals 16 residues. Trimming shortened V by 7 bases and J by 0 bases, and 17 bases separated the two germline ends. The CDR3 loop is CASKWGVSRSTDTQYF. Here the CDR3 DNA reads TGTGCCAGCAAGTGGGGGGTTTCCCGTAGCACAGATACGCAGTATTTT.

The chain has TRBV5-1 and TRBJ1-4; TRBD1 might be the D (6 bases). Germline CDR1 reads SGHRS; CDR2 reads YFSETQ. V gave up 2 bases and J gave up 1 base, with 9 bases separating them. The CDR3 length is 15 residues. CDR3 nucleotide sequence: TGCGCCAGCAGCTTAACAGGGAAAACTAATGAAAAACTGTTTTTT. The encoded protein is CASSLTGKTNEKLFF.

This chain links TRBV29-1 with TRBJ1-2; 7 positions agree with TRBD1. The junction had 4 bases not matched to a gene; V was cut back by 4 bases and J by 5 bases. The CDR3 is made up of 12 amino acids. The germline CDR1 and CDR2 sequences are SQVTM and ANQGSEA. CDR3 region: CSVANRGYGYTF. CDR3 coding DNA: TGCAGCGTTGCAAACAGGGGATATGGCTACACCTTC.

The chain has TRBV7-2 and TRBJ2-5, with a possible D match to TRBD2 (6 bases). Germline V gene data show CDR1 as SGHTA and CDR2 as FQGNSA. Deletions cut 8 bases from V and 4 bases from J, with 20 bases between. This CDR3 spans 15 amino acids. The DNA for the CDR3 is TGTGCCAGCGGGAGTGGGGTTCAGGAGGGAGAGACCCAGTACTTC. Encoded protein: CASGSGVQEGETQYF.